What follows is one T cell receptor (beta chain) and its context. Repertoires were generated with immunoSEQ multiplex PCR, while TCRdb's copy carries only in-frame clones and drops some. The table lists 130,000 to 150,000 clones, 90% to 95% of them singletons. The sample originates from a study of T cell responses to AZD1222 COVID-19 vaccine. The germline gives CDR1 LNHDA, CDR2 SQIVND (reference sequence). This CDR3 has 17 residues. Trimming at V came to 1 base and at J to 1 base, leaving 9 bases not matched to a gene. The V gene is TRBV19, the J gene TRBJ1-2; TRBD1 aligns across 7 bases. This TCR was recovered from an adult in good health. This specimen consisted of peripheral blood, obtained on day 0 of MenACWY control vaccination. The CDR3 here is CASSIGGTAIINYGYTF. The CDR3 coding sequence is TGTGCCAGTAGTATAGGCGGGACAGCGATCATTAACTATGGCTACACCTTC. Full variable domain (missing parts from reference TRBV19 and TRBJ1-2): DGGITQSPKYLFRKEGQNVTLSCEQNLNHDAMYWYRQDPGQGLRLIYYSQIVNDFQKGDIAEGYSVSREKKESFPLTVTSAQKNPTAFYLCASSIGGTAIINYGYTFGSGTRLTVV.